This T cell receptor (beta chain) originates from a study of blood T cell repertoires in COVID-19. Study as a whole: Both acute and convalescent COVID-19 samples were obtained from the United States, Italy and Spain. Nucleic acid was either cDNA or gDNA, and it came from T cells, B-cell-depleted T cells, or PBMCs.

Original data processing: How many nucleated cells were present was estimated from reference gene primer amplification. Measured with immunoSEQ multiplex PCR; TCRdb has only the in-frame clones, and not every one. V and J calls and clone size follow that table, whereas D and trimming were derived from the DNA. The profile covers 250,000 to 300,000 clones, with around 91% appearing a single time and approximately 12% taken by the ten largest. This CDR3 has 17 amino acids. Trimming stripped 0 bases from V and 1 base from J, with 15 bases between. Germline CDR1 and CDR2: SGDLS and YYNGEE. This sequence joins TRBV9 and TRBJ2-3; perhaps TRBD1 as D (6 bases). The sequenced sample was peripheral blood. This clonotype originated in a woman aged 55-70 years with acute or convalescent COVID-19. The DNA for the CDR3 is TGTGCCAGCAGCGTAGCACAGGGCCGGGACCGCACAGATACGCAGTATTTT. The encoded protein is CASSVAQGRDRTDTQYF.